This entry is about one T cell receptor (beta chain). What this receptor recognizes is not known. Nothing much larger sits one base from this clone, and base qualities are not available. The data were taken from a study of blood T cell repertoires in COVID-19 (dated by TCRdb to the early 2020s). For context, the study as a whole: Samples covering the acute and convalescent phases of COVID-19 were provided by collaborators in the United States, Italy and Spain. The material from the prospective study consisted of cDNA or gDNA derived from T cells, B-cell-depleted T cells, or PBMCs. The dataset comprised deeply sampled blood TCRbeta repertoires from subjects exposed to, actively infected with, or recovered from COVID-19. The repertoires were released in a freely available public database meant as a resource for research on the immune response to SARS-CoV-2. Samples were obtained from the ongoing ImmuneRACE study (first 160 participants) and from 950 to 1,500 subjects provided by 6 global collaborators. Sample metadata almost always included a de-identified subject ID, COVID-19 status, age in years and sex. Where available, HLA class I and class II types were taken from metadata supplied by the sample provider and were not determined by assay-based typing. Study-level results and caveats: How much clinical and demographic metadata was included differed by source and by participant, and the metadata was provided uncurated.

From the cysteine through the phenylalanine, the CDR3 covers 12 amino acids. The CDR3 DNA has 36 bases and is translated from base 1. The germline V gene provides CDR1 SGHRS and CDR2 YFSETQ. V and J lose 5 bases and 4 bases, and a span of 7 bases separates them. TCRbeta CDR3 regions were amplified from genomic DNA using the immunoSEQ Assay, a bias-controlled multiplex PCR. The original pipeline was this. Nucleated cell counts per sample were estimated from amplification of reference gene primers within the assay. To quantify the absolute abundance of each unique TCRbeta CDR3 rearrangement, sequence reads were collapsed and filtered. For each sample, productive Simpson clonality was calculated as the square root of Simpson's diversity index over productive rearrangements. Not all clones reach the TCRdb copy of this immuneACCESS table, which keeps in-frame sequences only. Checked studies attribute under half of the gap to unresolved V genes and leave the rest unexplained. V and J calls and clone size come straight from that table; D and trimming were deduced from the DNA. This sample gives roughly 140,000 clones in total; roughly three quarters of them show up just once. The ten largest clonotypes hold 3.5% to 4.5% of the sample.

Each collaborating institution followed its own protocols to collect whole blood in K2EDTA tubes. Collaborator samples were shipped for TCRbeta analysis as frozen whole blood, isolated PBMCs, or DNA extracted from either sample type. The chain couples TRBV5-1 to TRBJ1-3; the D segment cannot be called with confidence. The sequence derives from a man between 60 and 75 years old with acute or convalescent COVID-19. Input material: peripheral blood. CDR3 reads: CASRGEGNTIYF. The bases read TGCGCCAGCAGGGGCGAAGGAAACACCATATATTTT.